This paragraph covers one T cell receptor (beta chain) sequence. What it recognizes is unknown. The entry originates in a study of blood T cells in healthy people across ages. Trimming removed 0 bases at V and 0 bases at J, with 5 bases between. In germline, CDR1 is DFQATT, CDR2 SNEGSKA (reference sequence). The CDR3 contains 14 residues. Findings of the study overall: Donor CMV status, an unknown factor, possibly confounded changes in expanded clonotypes. Naive CD4+ cell counts and diversity both ran higher in long-lived than in aged donors.

A second PCR, run for roughly 7 to 11 cycles, used a sample-barcoded 5' primer plus a J-beta primer mix. All cDNA molecules were each tagged by a template-switch adaptor with 12 random nucleotides. One entry per CDR3 protein results from TCRdb running MiXCR on the 5' RACE reads. The table shows about 810,000 distinct CDR3 sequences, with 35% to 40% occurring only once. Researchers collected 9.5 to 10 milliliters of peripheral blood from every single donor. This receptor was obtained from a man aged 18 to 29 in good health. This chain links TRBV20-1 with TRBJ1-4; D is uncertain. The specimen sequenced was blood. CDR3 sequence reads: CSARDAATNEKLFF. The CDR3 region has the DNA TGCAGTGCTAGAGATGCAGCAACTAATGAAAAACTGTTTTTT.